Listed below are T cell receptor beta chains from one sample, sequenced in a study of OX40 agonist ivuxolimab in advanced cancers. Produced via immunoSEQ multiplex PCR; TCRdb's table is partial and in-frame only. The table records 98,000 or so clones, approximately 86% of them present only once. Specimen: CD4+ or CD8+ T cells sorted from blood, collected in a trial of the OX40 agonist ivuxolimab. Receptor source: an adult with an advanced solid tumor such as melanoma, head and neck, liver or kidney cancer. CDR3s include the opening cysteine and the closing phenylalanine or tryptophan. Fields, in order: clone size, D gene, V gene, J gene, CDR3 protein, CDR3 DNA. The D gene is left open where the match is weak. Only some rows state a clone size, as once, few, many or a class for expanded clones.

>few|NA|TRBV2|TRBJ1-1
CASSSTNTEAFF
TGTGCCAGCAGCAGTACGAACACTGAAGCTTTCTTT
>NA|NA|TRBV7-3|TRBJ2-2
CASSLTPGHPRDTGELFF
TGTGCCAGCAGCTTAACTCCGGGACACCCGAGGGACACCGGGGAGCTGTTTTTT
>once|TRBD1|TRBV5-1|TRBJ2-2
CASSPLGTGGAIVTGELFF
TGCGCCAGCAGCCCATTGGGGACAGGGGGCGCGATCGTCACCGGGGAGCTGTTTTTT
>NA|NA|TRBV6-6|TRBJ1-2
CASSRRDGYTF
TGTGCCAGCAGTCGGCGGGATGGCTACACCTTC
>NA|NA|TRBV18|TRBJ1-1
CASSRGTGGGTEAFF
TGTGCCAGCTCACGAGGAACAGGCGGGGGCACTGAAGCTTTCTTT
>few|NA|TRBV10-3|TRBJ2-7
CAISESLTYEQYF
TGTGCCATCAGTGAGTCTCTTACCTACGAGCAGTACTTC
>NA|TRBD2|TRBV30|TRBJ2-1
CASRLAGLYNEQFF
TGTGCCTCGCGACTAGCGGGATTATACAATGAGCAGTTCTTC
>NA|TRBD2|TRBV2|TRBJ2-1
CASIKWEGRNEQFF
TGTGCCAGCATTAAATGGGAGGGCCGGAATGAGCAGTTCTTC
>NA|NA|TRBV28|TRBJ2-7
CASSSSLIYEQYF
TGTGCCTCGAGCTCGAGCCTGATTTACGAGCAGTACTTC
>NA|NA|TRBV28|TRBJ1-1
CASSPRGEVNTEAFF
TGTGCCAGCAGCCCGCGTGGGGAAGTGAACACTGAAGCTTTCTTT
>NA|TRBD1|TRBV7-3|TRBJ2-3
CASSLDRGHDTQYF
TGTGCCAGCAGTCTTGACAGGGGGCACGATACGCAGTATTTT
>NA|TRBD1|TRBV19|TRBJ2-3
CASSDRGGLSTDTQYF
TGTGCCAGTTCGGACAGGGGGGGACTTAGCACAGATACGCAGTATTTT
>NA|TRBD1|TRBV5-8|TRBJ1-2
CASSLQGSGYTF
TGTGCCAGCAGCTTACAGGGGTCTGGCTACACCTTC
>NA|NA|TRBV29-1|TRBJ1-1
CSVEAGMNTEAFF
TGCAGCGTTGAAGCAGGAATGAACACTGAAGCTTTCTTT
>NA|NA|TRBV6-5|TRBJ2-2
CASSAGYTGELFF
TGTGCCAGCAGTGCGGGATACACCGGGGAGCTGTTTTTT
>NA|TRBD2|TRBV7-8|TRBJ2-1
CASSLGTSSGPYNEQFF
TGTGCCAGCAGCTTAGGTACCTCTAGCGGACCGTACAATGAGCAGTTCTTC